Listed below are T cell receptor beta chains from one sample, sequenced in a study of CD8 T cells in ankylosing spondylitis. TCRdb re-analysed the 5' RACE reads in MiXCR, keeping a single row per CDR3 protein. The sample has hundreds of thousands of distinct CDR3 sequences, about 25% seen once. Material for sequencing was blood, either unsorted or a sorted T cell fraction (not recorded which). The origin of the receptors is a male donor with ankylosing spondylitis. Both conserved end residues are part of each CDR3.

TRBV10-1 | CASSERTGADTEAFF
TRBV2 | CASSRQGGSTEAFF
TRBV7-9 | CASSRSGRSTDTQYF
TRBV7-2 | CASSPNKGSGELFF
TRBV7-2 | CASSGEPNNEQFF
TRBV5-1 | CASSFSGRTDTQYF
TRBV7-8 | CASSKELAGERSSYNEQFF
TRBV11-2 | CASSLKRQTTYDTEAFF
TRBV12-3/TRBV12-4 | CASSIRAGVSNIEQFF
TRBV6-6 | CASSTYREGYTF
TRBV11-3 | CASSRDSHIPEAFF
TRBV7-2 | CASSLGRVDNEQFF
TRBV9 | CASSVDITDTQYF
TRBV7-2 | CASSLRPGNTGELFF
TRBV6-5 | CASSYSAGQSSDTQYF
TRBV7-7 | CASSLSWGPNTGELFF
TRBV12-3/TRBV12-4 | CASSLFIGSQPQHF
TRBV12-3/TRBV12-4 | CASSYSATNEKLFF
TRBV5-1 | CASSPRLAGDGETQYF
TRBV12-3/TRBV12-4 | CASSLKAGGANVLTF
TRBV27 | CASSYLDVRELFF
TRBV20-1 | CSASVAGELGEQFF
TRBV5-1 | CASSSGSTYEQYF
TRBV5-1 | CASSTTTGGGNSPLHF
TRBV7-2 | CASSLQPYPGTLDSSGANVLTF
TRBV20-1 | CSAMLAGPGLDTDTQYF
TRBV7-4 | CASSLLFPNHEQYF
TRBV7-2 | CASSLVGGLGDTQYF
TRBV20-1 | CSAKTGPYSNQPQHF
TRBV12-3/TRBV12-4 | CASSLGGGTNTEAFF